This T cell receptor beta chain derives from a study of molecular identifiers for immune sequencing clone quantification (dated by TCRdb to about 2018). Concerning the study at large: For a replicate experiment, RNA from 20,000 or 100,000 naive CD8 T cells was divided into five aliquots, and four of the five aliquots were sequenced. This methods study used CD8 T cells to benchmark TCR RNA copy counting and molecular-identifier clustering-based TCR repertoire sequencing (MIDCIRS).

The library was produced with PCR. The data were produced on an Illumina HiSeq 4000. Preparation of bulk TCR libraries followed a previously described approach, with the TCR primers listed in Table S5. Purification of total RNA was performed with the Qiagen AllPrep DNA/RNA kit. Before analysis, reads from multiple sequencing runs of one library were combined. In the original analysis: Reads were retained only if their TCR constant sequence matched exactly, and those retained reads were trimmed to 150 nt and grouped according to their 12-nt molecular barcodes. Reads within each barcode group were sub-clustered using a 15% Levenshtein threshold, and quality-weighted consensus sequences were constructed for each RNA molecule. Non-functional sequences were filtered out, along with any lower-count sequence sitting one edit away from another sequence. Based on fitting two negative binomial distributions, any barcode sub-cluster with under 20% of the maximum read count was discarded. TCRdb reprocessed the public reads (quality trimming at Q25 with fastp, clone calling with MiXCR) and kept in-frame beta chains. Rows are unified per CDR3 protein, each entry keeping the most common DNA and genes. The V and J calls and clone size come from TCRdb's table, not from the authors' own analysis. The sample table shows around 470,000 distinct CDR3 sequences, and 20% to 25% are seen once. Of the sample, around 0.84% falls within the top ten clones.

Libraries of naive CD8 T cells were built from 20,000 to 1,000,000 sorted cells, with 10%, 30% or 50% of the purified RNA used. On a BD FACSAria II, naive CD8 T cells were FACS-sorted as CD8+CD4-CCR7+CD45RA+ and collected into RLT Plus buffer. Ten to eleven TCR copies' worth of Jurkat RNA were spiked into about 19,000-1,000,000 naive CD8 T cell samples to test detection sensitivity. CD8 T cells were enriched using RosetteSep CD8+ T Cell Enrichment Cocktail and Ficoll-Paque, and the enriched cells then underwent ACK red cell lysis. In the case of this clonotype: What this receptor recognizes is not known. One end of the junction is discordant with germline, which a read error may explain.

The investigation overall reported the following: Modeling gave around 2.7 recovered TCR RNA copies per cell versus about 10 by digital PCR, implying approximately 30% capture efficiency. When barcode sub-clustering was omitted, TCR diversity was inflated by chimeric consensus sequences, with chimeras reaching as high as 47%. Spiked-in Jurkat TCR RNA equal to a single cell's worth was reported to be detectable even within one million naive CD8 T cells. The sizes of highly expanded clones could end up underestimated when identical TCR molecules share a barcode. Naive libraries contained spiked-in Jurkat TCR RNA (around eleven copies' worth), which is not part of the donor repertoire. In CMV-specific effector cells, over 99% of molecules were held by clones above 20 RNA copies, whereas under 1% of molecules were held by such clones in naive cells.

Via the germline V gene (reference sequence), CDR1 is LGHDT and CDR2 YNNKEL. The CDR3 numbers 13 residues from cysteine through phenylalanine. Only the CDR3 DNA is retained, 39 bases long and in frame from the first base. Rearrangement joined TRBV3-1 to TRBJ2-7; no D gene can be assigned with confidence. This sequence originates from a human donor in good health. Some libraries in this study had Jurkat cell RNA spiked in. Specimen: naive CD8+ T cells from blood, with Jurkat cell RNA spiked in. According to the study, the label for this sample's cell subset or site signals: FACS-sorted CD8+CD4-CCR7+CD45RA+ naive T cells. In nucleotides, the sequence is TGTACCAGCAGCCGAGAAAGAGACTACGAGCAGTACTTC. Its protein is CTSSRERDYEQYF.